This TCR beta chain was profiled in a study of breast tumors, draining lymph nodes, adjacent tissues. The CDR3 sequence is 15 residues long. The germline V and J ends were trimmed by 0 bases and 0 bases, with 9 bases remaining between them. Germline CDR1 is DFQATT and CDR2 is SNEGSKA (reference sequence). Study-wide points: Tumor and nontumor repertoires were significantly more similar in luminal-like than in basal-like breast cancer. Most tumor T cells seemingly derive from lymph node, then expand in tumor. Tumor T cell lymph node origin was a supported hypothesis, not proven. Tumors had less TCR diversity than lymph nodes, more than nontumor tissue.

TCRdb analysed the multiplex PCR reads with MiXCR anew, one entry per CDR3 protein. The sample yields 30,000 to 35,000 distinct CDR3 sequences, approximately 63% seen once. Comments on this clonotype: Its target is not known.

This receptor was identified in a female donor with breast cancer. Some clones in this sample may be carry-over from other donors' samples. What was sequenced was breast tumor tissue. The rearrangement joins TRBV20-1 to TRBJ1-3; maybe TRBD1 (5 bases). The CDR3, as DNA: TGCAGTGCTAGAGATCAAACAGGCTCTGGAAACACCATATATTTT. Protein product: CSARDQTGSGNTIYF.